The subject of this entry is one T cell receptor beta chain. As yet, its antigen is unknown. This CDR3 region has 15 residues. Germline-derived CDR1 and CDR2 are MRHNA and SNTAGT. Trimming took 3 bases from V and 2 from J; bases not matched to a gene: 3. This specimen belongs to a study of vaccination and CD4 T cells after COVID-19. Whole-study context: Stimuli were overlapping spike peptide pools of SARS-CoV-2 and three common cold coronaviruses (HCoV-NL63, HCoV-OC43, HCoV-229E). Control wells got either CEFX epitopes, HIV-1 Nef peptides, or no peptide at all. Study observations and caveats: In convalescent patients, 304 of 307 vaccine-specific clones were spike mono-reactive.

Cultured CD4+ T cell DNA underwent sequencing with the Oncomine TCR Beta short-read assay. Each CDR3 protein gets one entry after TCRdb re-called the PCR reads with MiXCR. The table records 25,000 to 30,000 distinct CDR3 sequences, more than 35% of them present only once. Stated time point: late sampling 161 to 241 days after vaccination in three convalescent patients. Indicated treatment: approximately 11-day PBMC culture with coronavirus spike peptide pools or control peptides (ViraFEST assay). Here the sequenced sample was CD4+ T cells from blood, cultured in vitro, taken about 7 months after SARS-CoV-2 vaccination. This sequence originates from a human donor who had recovered from COVID-19. This chain uses TRBV6-4 with TRBJ2-7; 11 bases fit TRBD2. CDR3 sequence reads: CASSEALAGAYEQYF. The DNA of the CDR3 is TGTGCCAGCAGTGAGGCACTAGCGGGAGCCTACGAGCAGTACTTC.